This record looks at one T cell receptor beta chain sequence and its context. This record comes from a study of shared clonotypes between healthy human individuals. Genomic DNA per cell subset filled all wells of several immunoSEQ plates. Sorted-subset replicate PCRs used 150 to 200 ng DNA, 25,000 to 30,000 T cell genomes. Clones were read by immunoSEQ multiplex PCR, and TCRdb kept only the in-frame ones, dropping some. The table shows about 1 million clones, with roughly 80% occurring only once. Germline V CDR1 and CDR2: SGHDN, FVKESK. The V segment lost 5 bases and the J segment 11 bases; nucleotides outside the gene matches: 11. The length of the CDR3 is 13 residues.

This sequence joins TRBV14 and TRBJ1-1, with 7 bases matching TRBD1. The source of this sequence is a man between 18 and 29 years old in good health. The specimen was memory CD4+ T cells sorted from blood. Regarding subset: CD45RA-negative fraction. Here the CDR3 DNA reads TGTGCCAGCAGCTATTCCTATGACAGGGATGCTTTCTTT. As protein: CASSYSYDRDAFF.